Presented here are 24 T cell receptor beta chains from one specimen sequenced in a study of identifying expanded T cells in peripheral blood. Here immunoSEQ multiplex PCR was the method, and the copy in TCRdb shows in-frame clones only, minus some. This table has 70,000 or so clones, 90% appearing once. Sample: blood. The receptors come from a person aged 18 to 70 in good health.

The chain joins TRBV28 to TRBJ2-5; D is ambiguous. Germline CDR1 reads MDHEN; CDR2 reads SYDVKM. This CDR3 comprises 12 residues. V lost 2 bases, J lost 10 bases, and 11 bases lay in between. CDR3 nucleotides: TGTGCCAGCAGTTTACTCCCGTCGGACCAGTACTTC. This encodes CASSLLPSDQYF.

V is TRBV29-1 and J is TRBJ2-5; D call uncertain. Germline V gene data show CDR1 as SQVTM and CDR2 as ANQGSEA. CDR3 length: 13 amino acids. V lost 8 bases, J lost 5 bases, and 18 bases lay in between. The CDR3, as DNA: TGCAGCACCCTTAGCCCCCTGGGGGAGACCCAGTACTTC. This encodes CSTLSPLGETQYF. Together with reference TRBV29-1 and TRBJ2-5, the CDR3 gives the full variable domain: SAVISQKPSRDICQRGTSLTIQCQVDSQVTMMFWYRQQPGQSLTLIATANQGSEATYESGFVIDKFPISRPNLTFSTLTVSNMSPEDSSIYLCSTLSPLGETQYFGPGTRLLVL.

The chain employs TRBV5-6 and TRBJ2-2; 11 bases match TRBD2. V lost 5 bases, J lost 4 bases, and 7 bases stayed unmatched. The CDR3 is 16 amino acids. Germline assignment: CDR1 SGHDT and CDR2 YYEEEE. CDR3 protein: CASRDSGREATGELFF. The CDR3 coding sequence is TGTGCCAGCAGGGATAGCGGGAGGGAGGCCACCGGGGAGCTGTTTTTT.

This clone was observed a single time. The chain uses TRBV29-1 and TRBJ1-2, with 8 positions matching TRBD1. The CDR3 runs 13 residues. The germline V gene encodes CDR1 SQVTM and CDR2 ANQGSEA. After removal of 8 bases from V and 4 bases from J, the junction contained 9 bases not matched to a gene. CDR3 amino acids: CSSAQGAGYGYTF. The CDR3 DNA is TGCAGCTCGGCCCAGGGGGCTGGCTATGGCTACACCTTC.

The chain recombines TRBV28 with TRBJ1-1, with 8 bases that match TRBD1. The CDR3 loop spans 11 amino acids. CDR1 and CDR2 (germline): MDHEN, SYDVKM. V was clipped by 11 bases and J by 7 bases; unmatched bases: 6. The CDR3 DNA reads TGTGCCGTACAGGGGGGGAGTGAAGCTTTCTTT. Protein sequence: CAVQGGSEAFF.

In this sample, this clone turned up a few times. This chain links TRBV4-2 with TRBJ2-7; 11 bases align to TRBD2. The germline V gene encodes CDR1 LGHNA and CDR2 YNFKEQ. V was pared by 0 bases and J by 4 bases, with 2 bases of the junction left unmatched. The CDR3 loop spans 15 amino acids. The CDR3 loop is CASSQDTSGSYEQYF. The CDR3 bases are TGTGCCAGCAGCCAAGATACTAGCGGGAGTTACGAGCAGTACTTC.

This chain connects TRBV19 to TRBJ1-3, with 7 nucleotides matching TRBD1. Germline-derived CDR1 and CDR2 are LNHDA and SQIVND (reference sequence). CDR3 length: 14 residues. J lost 2 bases, V lost 8 bases, and 6 bases had no gene match. CDR3 sequence reads: CASRNQGAGNTIYF. CDR3 coding DNA: TGTGCCAGTCGAAACCAGGGGGCTGGAAACACCATATATTTT.

This sequence joins TRBV2 and TRBJ2-1, with TRBD2 matching over 7 bases. The trim removed 2 bases at V and 6 bases at J, leaving 10 bases unmatched. Germline CDR1 and CDR2: SNHLY and FYNNEI. This CDR3 is 16 amino acids long. CDR3 sequence: CASSEWATSEPNEQFF. The CDR3 DNA reads as TGTGCCAGCAGTGAATGGGCAACTAGCGAACCCAATGAGCAGTTCTTC. Full variable domain (outside the CDR3, taken from reference TRBV2 and TRBJ2-1): EPEVTQTPSHQVTQMGQEVILRCVPISNHLYFYWYRQILGQKVEFLVSFYNNEISEKSEIFDDQFSVERPDGSNFTLKIRSTKLEDSAMYFCASSEWATSEPNEQFFGPGTRLTVL.

The gene calls are TRBV10-1 and TRBJ2-1, with D perhaps TRBD1 (6 bases). The V end was cut by 4 bases, the J end by 5 bases, with 12 bases between. The germline V gene has CDR1 WNHNN and CDR2 SYGVQD (reference sequence). The CDR3 has 14 amino acids. For the CDR3, the DNA is TGCGCCAGCAGTGCGGGGACAAACAACAATGAGCAGTTCTTC. It yields the protein CASSAGTNNNEQFF.

V gene TRBV30 combines with J gene TRBJ2-1; 8 bases are a match to TRBD1. V trimming: 1 base; J trimming: 4 bases; junction bases outside the gene matches: 6. Germline loops: CDR1 GTSNPN, CDR2 SVGIG (reference sequence). The CDR3 spans 15 residues. CDR3 sequence (DNA): TGTGCCTGGAGTGGCGGGACAGGAGTATACAATGAGCAGTTCTTC. This codes for CAWSGGTGVYNEQFF.

The chain couples TRBV9 to TRBJ2-7; D is ambiguous. CDR1 is SGDLS and CDR2 is YYNGEE in the germline V gene. The CDR3 extends over 14 amino acids. Trimming shortened V by 0 bases and J by 2 bases, and 9 bases separated the two germline ends. Written as DNA, the CDR3 is TGTGCCAGCAGCGTAGATTCCTTAACCTACGAGCAGTACTTC. It yields the protein CASSVDSLTYEQYF.

The V call is TRBV6-1, the J call TRBJ2-1, with 8 bases identical to TRBD2. Trimming removed 4 bases from V and 1 base from J; junction bases left unmatched: 3. Germline loops: CDR1 MNHNS, CDR2 SASEGT. CDR3 length: 15 amino acids. CDR3 sequence: CASSAGGQSYNEQFF. The CDR3 region has the DNA TGTGCCAGCAGTGCGGGGGGGCAGTCCTACAATGAGCAGTTCTTC.

The chain joins TRBV4-3 to TRBJ1-4, with TRBD1 matching over 9 bases. The germline V gene encodes CDR1 LGHNA and CDR2 YSLEER. This CDR3 contains 15 residues. Losses at the gene ends were 2 bases for V and 8 bases for J; bases not matched to a gene: 6. The CDR3 coding sequence is TGCGCCAGCAGCCAAAACGAGGGGACAGGGGAAAAACTGTTTTTT. It is translated as CASSQNEGTGEKLFF.

V usage is TRBV10-2 and J usage is TRBJ2-2, with 9 bases that match TRBD2. J gave up 6 bases and V 2 bases, and 7 bases lay outside the gene matches. The CDR3 runs to 16 residues. Germline CDR1 and CDR2: WSHSY and SAAADI. CDR3 coding DNA: TGCGCCAGCAGTGAGATCTTGCGGGGGGGTGCCGGGGAGCTGTTTTTT. This encodes CASSEILRGGAGELFF.

This clone was seen just once. The rearrangement links TRBV5-4 to TRBJ1-2; D gene uncertain. Per the germline V gene, CDR1 is SGHNT and CDR2 is YYREEE (reference sequence). V lost 1 base, J lost 7 bases, and 8 bases lay in between. This CDR3 has 12 residues. CDR3 residues: CASSLRDGGYTF. CDR3 coding DNA: TGTGCCAGCAGCTTGAGGGATGGTGGCTACACCTTC.

The chain combines TRBV7-9 with TRBJ2-7; D gene uncertain. V was shortened by 5 bases and J by 0 bases, with 2 bases between the two germline ends. CDR1 and CDR2 (germline): SEHNR, FQNEAQ (reference sequence). The CDR3 is made up of 11 amino acids. CDR3 sequence (DNA): TGTGCCAGCAGCGCCTCCTACGAGCAGTACTTC. It yields the protein CASSASYEQYF.

The V and J genes are TRBV7-2 and TRBJ2-6; D is ambiguous. V was trimmed by 4 bases and J by 0 bases, leaving 7 bases between them. This CDR3 has 15 amino acids. Germline CDR1 reads SGHTA; CDR2 reads FQGNSA. CDR3 in DNA: TGTGCCAGCAGCTCCCCCGGCTCTGGGGCCAACGTCCTGACTTTC. Residues: CASSSPGSGANVLTF.

The chain joins TRBV6-6 to TRBJ2-7; possibly TRBD1 or TRBD2 for D (5 bases each). Germline assignment: CDR1 MNHNY and CDR2 SVGAGI (reference sequence). V dropped 6 bases and J dropped 5 bases, with 11 bases sitting between them. The CDR3 consists of 12 residues. Here the CDR3 reads CASSRVGDEQYF. As DNA, the CDR3 is TGTGCCAGCAGCAGGGTCGGGGACGAGCAGTACTTC.

This clone was seen a single time. The rearrangement uses TRBV6-7 and TRBJ1-5, with a possible D match to TRBD1 (6 bases). TRBV6-7 belongs to the ORF category, with a function that is uncertain. CDR3 length: 16 residues. V shed 5 bases and J shed 1 base, with 15 bases lying between them. The CDR3 loop is CASSPRQDVSNQPQHF. CDR3 bases: TGTGCCAGCAGTCCACGACAGGACGTGAGCAATCAGCCCCAGCATTTT.

The V and J genes are TRBV7-2 and TRBJ2-2; D is uncertain. The CDR3 is 13 residues long. The germline V gene has CDR1 SGHTA and CDR2 FQGNSA. The V gene lost 5 bases and the J gene lost 6 bases, with 10 bases spanning the gap. The CDR3 nucleotides read TGTGCCAGCAGCCCGTGGTTGGCCGGGGAGCTGTTTTTT. It codes for CASSPWLAGELFF. The entire variable domain, with the rest obtained from reference TRBV7-2 and TRBJ2-2, is as follows: GAGVSQSPSNKVTEKGKDVELRCDPISGHTALYWYRQSLGQGLEFLIYFQGNSAPDKSGLPSDRFSAERTGGSVSTLTIQRTQQEDSAVYLCASSPWLAGELFFGEGSRLTVL.

The chain links TRBV9 to TRBJ2-5; D possibly matches TRBD1 or TRBD2 (5 bases each). The CDR3 length is 13 residues. CDR1 SGDLS and CDR2 YYNGEE come from the germline V gene. Trimming stripped 4 bases from V and 2 bases from J, with 9 bases between. The CDR3 reads CASSKGRQETQYF. DNA of the CDR3: TGTGCCAGCAGCAAGGGACGGCAAGAGACCCAGTACTTC. Full variable domain (remainder filled in from reference TRBV9 and TRBJ2-5): DSGVTQTPKHLITATGQRVTLRCSPRSGDLSVYWYQQSLDQGLQFLIQYYNGEERAKGNILERFSAQQFPDLHSELNLSSLELGDSALYFCASSKGRQETQYFGPGTRLLVL.

This clone appeared a single time. V is TRBV5-1 and J is TRBJ2-1, with TRBD1 matching over 8 bases. The CDR3 is 15 amino acids. Germline CDR1 reads SGHRS; CDR2 reads YFSETQ. After removal of 0 bases from V and 5 bases from J, the junction contained 4 bases not matched to a gene. The CDR3 loop reads CASSLGQGAHNEQFF. Written as DNA, the CDR3 is TGCGCCAGCAGCTTGGGCCAGGGGGCCCACAATGAGCAGTTCTTC. Complete variable domain (other parts from reference TRBV5-1 and TRBJ2-1): KAGVTQTPRYLIKTRGQQVTLSCSPISGHRSVSWYQQTPGQGLQFLFEYFSETQRNKGNFPGRFSGRQFSNSRSEMNVSTLELGDSALYLCASSLGQGAHNEQFFGPGTRLTVL.

This clone showed up just once. The V and J genes are TRBV21-1 and TRBJ2-2. TRBV21-1 is described as a pseudogene. The CDR3 runs to 18 residues. For the CDR3, the DNA is TGTGCCAGCAGCAGTGGGGGAGCAGCCGAGTATAGGACCGGGGAGCTGTTTTTT. Amino acids: CASSSGGAAEYRTGELFF.

The chain is built from TRBV5-1 and TRBJ2-5, with 13 bases matching TRBD2. Germline CDR1 is SGHRS and CDR2 is YFSETQ. The junction had 5 bases not matched to a gene; V was cut back by 5 bases and J by 4 bases. The CDR3 length is 15 residues. The CDR3 sequence is CASRGTSGVSETQYF. Here the CDR3 DNA reads TGCGCCAGCAGGGGGACTAGCGGGGTCTCAGAGACCCAGTACTTC.